The sequence of this T cell receptor (beta chain) was determined in a study of blood T cell repertoires in COVID-19. Across the study: Material from acute and convalescent COVID-19 was sourced from the United States, Italy and Spain. The cDNA or gDNA used as material had been derived from T cells, B-cell-depleted T cells, or PBMCs.

This CDR3 region has 15 residues. In germline, CDR1 is MNHEY, CDR2 SMNVEV (reference sequence). The junction had 9 bases not matched to a gene; V was cut back by 6 bases and J by 8 bases. Methods used by the authors: Scientists estimated how many nucleated cells there were by amplifying reference gene primers. The assay was immunoSEQ multiplex PCR, and TCRdb's table has in-frame clones only and misses some. V and J calls and clone size are given by that table; D and trimming were obtained from the DNA. The table records roughly 40,000 clones, roughly 78% of them present only once. The source of this sequence is a man aged 65 to 85 with acute or convalescent COVID-19. This chain uses TRBV27 with TRBJ2-1; TRBD2 matches 11 bases. The sample comprised peripheral blood. The CDR3 protein is CASRTSGSYLYEQFF. The CDR3 coding sequence is TGTGCCAGCAGAACTAGCGGGAGTTATCTCTATGAGCAGTTCTTC.